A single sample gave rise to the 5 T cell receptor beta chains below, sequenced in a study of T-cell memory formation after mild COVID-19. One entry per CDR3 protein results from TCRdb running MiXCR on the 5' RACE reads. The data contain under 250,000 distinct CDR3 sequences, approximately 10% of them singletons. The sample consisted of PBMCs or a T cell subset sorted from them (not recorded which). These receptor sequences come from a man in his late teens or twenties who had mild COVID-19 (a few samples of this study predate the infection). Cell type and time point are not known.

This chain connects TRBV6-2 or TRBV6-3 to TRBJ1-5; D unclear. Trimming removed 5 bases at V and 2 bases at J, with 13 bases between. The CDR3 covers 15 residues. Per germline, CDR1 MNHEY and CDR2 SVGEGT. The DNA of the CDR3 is TGTGCCAGCAGTAGCGGGAGCCGTGGCAATCAGCCCCAGCATTTT. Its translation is CASSSGSRGNQPQHF.

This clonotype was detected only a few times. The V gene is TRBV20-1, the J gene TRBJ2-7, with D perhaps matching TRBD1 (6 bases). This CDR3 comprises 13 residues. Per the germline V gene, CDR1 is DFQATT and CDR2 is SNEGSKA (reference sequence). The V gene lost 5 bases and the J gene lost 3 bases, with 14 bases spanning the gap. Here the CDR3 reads CSAPLKQGYEQYV. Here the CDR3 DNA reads TGCAGTGCTCCACTAAAACAGGGCTACGAGCAGTACGTC.

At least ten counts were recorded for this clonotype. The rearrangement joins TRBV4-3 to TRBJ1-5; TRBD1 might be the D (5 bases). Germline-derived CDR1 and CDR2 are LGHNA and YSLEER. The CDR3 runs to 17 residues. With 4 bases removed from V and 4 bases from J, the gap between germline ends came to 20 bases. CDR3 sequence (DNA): TGCGCCAGCAGCCCATCAGGGTCCCCGTGGGGTAATCAGCCCCAGCATTTT. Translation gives CASSPSGSPWGNQPQHF.

The CDR3 DNA follows: TGTGCCAGCAGTTTCGGGACAGGGGTTGGAGAGCTGTTTTTT. It is translated as CASSFGTGVGELFF. This chain connects TRBV12-3 or TRBV12-4 to TRBJ2-2, with 10 bases that match TRBD1. The CDR3 consists of 14 residues. The V gene end was trimmed by 3 bases and the J gene end by 11 bases; junction bases not matched to a gene: 6.

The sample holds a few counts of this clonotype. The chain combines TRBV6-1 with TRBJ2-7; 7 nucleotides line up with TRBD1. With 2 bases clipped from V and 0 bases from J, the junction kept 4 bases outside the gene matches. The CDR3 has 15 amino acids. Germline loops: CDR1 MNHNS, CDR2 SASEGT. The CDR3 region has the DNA TGTGCCAGCAGTGAACCGGGACAGTACTCCTACGAGCAGTACTTC. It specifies CASSEPGQYSYEQYF.